This T cell receptor (beta chain) was recovered during a study of vaccination effects on CD4 cells after COVID-19. Findings of the study overall: Infection-derived and vaccine-derived clones contracted markedly late after vaccination. The vaccine-induced clones of healthy vaccinees included only 1 of 255 that cross-reacted with common cold coronaviruses.

Method: immunoSEQ multiplex PCR; TCRdb's copy keeps in-frame clones and lacks some. This table holds approximately 23,000 clones, 65% to 80% found once. Regarding this clone: As yet, its antigen is unknown.

CD4+ T cells specific for antigen were expanded with viral peptide pools by the ViraFEST assay before sequencing. Subsequent to ten to eleven days of culture, CD4+ T cells were isolated. Having tested negative for nucleocapsid antibodies, the vaccine recipients showed no prior SARS-CoV-2 infection. Wells each received more than 1.5 million PBMC, cultured with about 9.3 IU/ml IL-2 and about 9.3 ug/ml peptides. A half-volume exchange with IL-2 medium occurred on days 3 and 7. V lost 4 bases, J lost 3 bases, and 6 bases stayed unmatched. The germline CDR1 and CDR2 sequences are SQVTM and ANQGSEA. The CDR3 is 13 amino acids.

The chain combines TRBV29-1 with TRBJ2-7; 7 nucleotides match TRBD1. The material sequenced was CD4+ T cells from PBMCs cultured with HCoV-NL63 spike peptides, taken before COVID-19 vaccination. This TCR came from a human donor who received a COVID-19 vaccine. DNA of the CDR3: TGCAGCGTTGCCGGGACAGAAAACTACGAGCAGTACTTC. Amino acids: CSVAGTENYEQYF.